This T cell receptor beta chain comes out of a study of T cell repertoires in cytomegalovirus infection. At the level of the study: Evidence of both CMV infection and a matching HLA type came from public TCR beta signatures.

This clonotype has at least ten counts. Its matching antigen is unknown. General study points: Dominating the ex vivo response were TCR beta clonotypes that were CMV-specific and HLA-C-restricted. Carriers of CMV and the relevant HLA type were discriminated by public TCR beta frequency.

CDR3 length equals 15 residues. V gave up 3 bases and J gave up 0 bases, with 8 bases separating them. TCRdb re-derived calls from the reads in MiXCR, one entry per CDR3 protein. Seen here are around 70,000 distinct CDR3 sequences, just under 4% observed once, and the top ten hold roughly 22%. The TCR was taken from a human donor in good health (CMV status not recorded). Some clones in this sample may be carry-over from other donors' samples. Material for sequencing was PBMCs. V is TRBV12-3 or TRBV12-4 and J is TRBJ1-4; D is undetermined. In DNA form, the CDR3 reads TGTGCCAGCAGTTTCCGACGGGCAACTAATGAAAAACTGTTTTTT. This translates into CASSFRRATNEKLFF.